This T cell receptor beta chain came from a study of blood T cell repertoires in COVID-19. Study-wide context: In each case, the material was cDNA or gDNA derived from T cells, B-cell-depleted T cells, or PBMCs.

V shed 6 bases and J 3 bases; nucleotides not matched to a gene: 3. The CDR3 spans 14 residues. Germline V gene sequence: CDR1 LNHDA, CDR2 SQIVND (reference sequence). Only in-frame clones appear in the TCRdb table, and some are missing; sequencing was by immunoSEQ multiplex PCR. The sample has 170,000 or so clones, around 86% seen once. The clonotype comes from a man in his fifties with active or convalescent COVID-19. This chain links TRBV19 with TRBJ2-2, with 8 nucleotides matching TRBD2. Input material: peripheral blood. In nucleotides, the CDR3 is TGTGCCAGTAGGGGAGCGGGAGACACCGGGGAGCTGTTTTTT. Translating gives CASRGAGDTGELFF. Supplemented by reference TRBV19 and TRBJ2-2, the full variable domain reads DGGITQSPKYLFRKEGQNVTLSCEQNLNHDAMYWYRQDPGQGLRLIYYSQIVNDFQKGDIAEGYSVSREKKESFPLTVTSAQKNPTAFYLCASRGAGDTGELFFGEGSRLTVL.